This T cell receptor beta chain was sequenced in a study of identical twins. TCRdb used MiXCR to reprocess the 5' RACE reads, holding one entry per CDR3 protein. The sample consists of approximately 1.8 million distinct CDR3 sequences, roughly a third of them appearing once. Germline V gene lookup returns CDR1 DFQATT and CDR2 SNEGSKA (reference sequence). The CDR3 consists of 14 residues. J lost 5 bases, V lost 8 bases, and 8 bases had no gene match. Sequenced sample: cord blood. The source is a newborn girl in good health. The chain carries TRBV20-1 and TRBJ2-1, with 11 bases aligning to TRBD2. The CDR3 DNA follows: TGCAGTCCTGCCGCGGGACTAGCGGACAATGAGCAGTTCTTC. This sequence encodes CSPAAGLADNEQFF.